The 9 T cell receptor beta chains below come from one sample, sequenced in a study of post-analysis software for immune sequencing data. Study results and caveats: Among four or five TRBV segments more frequent in patients than controls were TRBV5-6, TRBV5-1 and TRBV20-1.

Their antigens remain unidentified. The TCR beta cDNA libraries carried unique molecular identifiers. A single record per CDR3 protein comes from TCRdb applying MiXCR to the PCR reads. The sample comprises 700,000 to 900,000 distinct CDR3 sequences, about 43% of which are singletons, and roughly 5% rests with the top ten. Material: blood. These receptor sequences come from a girl between 10 and 17 years old with multiple sclerosis.

The V and J genes are TRBV9 and TRBJ1-2; the D gene is possibly TRBD1 (5 bases). Germline V CDR1 and CDR2: SGDLS, YYNGEE. Deletions cut 3 bases from V and 8 bases from J, with 14 bases between. This CDR3 spans 13 amino acids. The CDR3 DNA reads TGTGCCAGCAGCGCTAGCGGGGCCGGGGGCTACACCTTC. Translation gives CASSASGAGGYTF.

This rearrangement joins TRBV3-1 to TRBJ2-1; 13 nucleotides match TRBD2. Germline CDR1 and CDR2: LGHDT and YNNKEL (reference sequence). V trimming: 4 bases; J trimming: 6 bases; junction bases outside the gene matches: 3. This CDR3 has 15 residues. The CDR3 loop is CASSLTSGRGNEQFF. The DNA for the CDR3 is TGTGCCAGCAGCCTTACTAGCGGGAGGGGCAATGAGCAGTTCTTC.

There are a few counts of this clonotype. In DNA, the CDR3 is TGTGCCAGCAGTAAAACGTCCGCTAGCACAGATACGCAGTATTTT. Protein: CASSKTSASTDTQYF. The chain joins TRBV7-9 to TRBJ2-3; D is undetermined. V lost 6 bases to trimming and J lost 0 bases, with 13 bases between them. Germline assignment: CDR1 SEHNR and CDR2 FQNEAQ (reference sequence). The CDR3 runs 15 residues. The whole variable domain, remainder taken from reference TRBV7-9 and TRBJ2-3, is DTGVSQNPRHKITKRGQNVTFRCDPISEHNRLYWYRQTLGQGPEFLTYFQNEAQLEKSRLLSDRFSAERPKGSFSTLEIQRTEQGDSAMYLCASSKTSASTDTQYFGPGTRLTVL.

The CDR3 nucleotides read TGTGCCAGCAGTGAAGGTCCAGGGGGCAACACTGAAGCTTTCTTT. It codes for CASSEGPGGNTEAFF. The rearrangement uses TRBV2 and TRBJ1-1; 8 bases fit TRBD1. This CDR3 is built from 15 residues. After removal of 1 base from V and 2 bases from J, the junction contained 3 bases not matched to a gene. Germline CDR1 reads SNHLY; CDR2 reads FYNNEI.

This clonotype was found a few times. The V gene is TRBV29-1, the J gene TRBJ1-1; D remains unclear. Germline CDR1 SQVTM, CDR2 ANQGSEA. V lost 1 base, J lost 3 bases, and 3 bases lay in between. CDR3 size: 11 residues. CDR3 bases: TGCAGCGTTGAAGGGGACACTGAAGCTTTCTTT. As protein: CSVEGDTEAFF.

The chain combines TRBV28 with TRBJ2-3, with 7 bases identical to TRBD2. The CDR3 extends over 15 amino acids. Unmatched junction bases numbered 9, after V lost 6 bases and J lost 3 bases. The V gene's germline CDR1 is MDHEN and CDR2 SYDVKM. The CDR3 loop is CASSASGAGTDTQYF. CDR3 nucleotide sequence: TGTGCCAGCAGCGCGAGCGGGGCTGGGACAGATACGCAGTATTTT.

The rearrangement joins TRBV12-3 or TRBV12-4 to TRBJ2-1, with a weak D call TRBD2 (6 bases). This CDR3 region has 15 residues. Trimming took 2 bases from V and 4 from J, leaving 12 bases between them. As DNA, the CDR3 is TGTGCCAGCAGTTTAATTAGCGCGGGGTACAATGAGCAGTTCTTC. It yields the protein CASSLISAGYNEQFF.

The V gene is TRBV7-9, the J gene TRBJ1-2, with 9 bases lining up with TRBD1. V was pared by 1 base and J by 5 bases, with 2 bases of the junction left unmatched. There are 14 residues in the CDR3. Germline V CDR1 and CDR2: SEHNR, FQNEAQ (reference sequence). The CDR3 DNA reads as TGTGCCAGCAGCTTAGACAGGGGGCTATATGGCTACACCTTC. Amino acids: CASSLDRGLYGYTF.

V usage is TRBV6-4 and J usage is TRBJ2-3; no reliable D call. V was shortened by 6 bases and J by 4 bases, with 26 bases between the two germline ends. Germline CDR1 MRHNA, CDR2 SNTAGT. CDR3 length equals 18 residues. In nucleotides, the CDR3 is TGTGCCAGCAGGGGCTCCCGGAGAGGTGAATTTGGACCAGATACGCAGTATTTT. Residues: CASRGSRRGEFGPDTQYF.